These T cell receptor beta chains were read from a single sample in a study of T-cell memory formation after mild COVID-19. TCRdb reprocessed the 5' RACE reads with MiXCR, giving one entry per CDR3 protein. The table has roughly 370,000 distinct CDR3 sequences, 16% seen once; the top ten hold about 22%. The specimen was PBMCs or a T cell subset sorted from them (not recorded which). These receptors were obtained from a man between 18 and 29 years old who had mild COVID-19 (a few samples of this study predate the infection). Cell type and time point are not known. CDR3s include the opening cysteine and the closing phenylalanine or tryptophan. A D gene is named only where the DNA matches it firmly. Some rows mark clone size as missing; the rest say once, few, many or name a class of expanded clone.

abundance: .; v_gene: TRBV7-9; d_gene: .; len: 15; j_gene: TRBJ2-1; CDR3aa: CASSPRSRGRNEQFF
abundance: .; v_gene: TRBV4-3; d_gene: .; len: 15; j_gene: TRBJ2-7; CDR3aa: CASSQEWTAYYEQYF
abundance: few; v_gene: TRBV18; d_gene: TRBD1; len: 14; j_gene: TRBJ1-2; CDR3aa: CASSPRQGNYGYTF
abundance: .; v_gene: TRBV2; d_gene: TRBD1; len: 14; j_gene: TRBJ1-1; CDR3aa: CASSGQGADTEAFF
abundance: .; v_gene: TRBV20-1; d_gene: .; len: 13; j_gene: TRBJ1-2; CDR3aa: CSASPSGDHGYTF
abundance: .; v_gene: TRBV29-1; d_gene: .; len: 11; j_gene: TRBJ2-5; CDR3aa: CSVGGTGTQYF
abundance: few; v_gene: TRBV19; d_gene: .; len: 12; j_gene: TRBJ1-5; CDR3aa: CASSISVQPQHF
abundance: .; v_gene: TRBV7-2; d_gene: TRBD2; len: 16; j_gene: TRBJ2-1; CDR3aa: CASSLEFSGGLGEQFF
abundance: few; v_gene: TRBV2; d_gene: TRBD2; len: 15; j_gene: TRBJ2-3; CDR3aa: CASSVGGGGSDTQYF
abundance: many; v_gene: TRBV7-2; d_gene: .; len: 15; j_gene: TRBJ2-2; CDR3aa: CASSLFQGGTGELFF
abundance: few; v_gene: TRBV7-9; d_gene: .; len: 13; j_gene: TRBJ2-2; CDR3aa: CASSRILDYALFF
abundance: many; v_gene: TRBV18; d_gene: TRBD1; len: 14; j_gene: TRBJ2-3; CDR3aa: CASSRTGSTDTQYF
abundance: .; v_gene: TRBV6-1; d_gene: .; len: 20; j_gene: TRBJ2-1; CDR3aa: CASSEETYSLPWRGYNEQFF
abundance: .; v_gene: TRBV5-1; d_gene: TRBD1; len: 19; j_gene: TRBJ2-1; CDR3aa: CASSLGAAGTAIPYNEQFF
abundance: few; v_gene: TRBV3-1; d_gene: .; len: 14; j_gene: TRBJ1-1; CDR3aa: CASSQRGGGTEAFF
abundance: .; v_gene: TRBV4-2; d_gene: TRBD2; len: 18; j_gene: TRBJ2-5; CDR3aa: CASSQEWRGATSHRAQYF
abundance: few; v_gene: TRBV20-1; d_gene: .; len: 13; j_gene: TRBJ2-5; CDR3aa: CSASLSGRETQYF
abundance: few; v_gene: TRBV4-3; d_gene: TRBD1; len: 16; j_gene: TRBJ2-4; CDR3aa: CASSQNAGGFLDIQYF
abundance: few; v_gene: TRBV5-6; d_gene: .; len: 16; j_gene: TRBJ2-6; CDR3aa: CASSLLSLSGANVLTF
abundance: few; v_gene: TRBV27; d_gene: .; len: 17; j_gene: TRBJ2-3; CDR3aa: CASSKGPPVFSTDTQYF
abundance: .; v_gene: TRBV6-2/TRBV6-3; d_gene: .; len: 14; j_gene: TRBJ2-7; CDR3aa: CASMDRLTSYEQYF
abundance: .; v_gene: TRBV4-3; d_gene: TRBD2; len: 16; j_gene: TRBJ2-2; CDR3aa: CASSQGSGTNTGELFF
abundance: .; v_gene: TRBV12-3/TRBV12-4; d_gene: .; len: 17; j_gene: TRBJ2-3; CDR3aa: CASSLAGARGRTDTQYF
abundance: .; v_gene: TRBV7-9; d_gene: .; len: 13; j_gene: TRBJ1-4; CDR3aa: CASSWEEGEKLFF
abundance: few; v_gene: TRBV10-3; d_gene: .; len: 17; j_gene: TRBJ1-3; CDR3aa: CAISETRGAFSGNTIYF
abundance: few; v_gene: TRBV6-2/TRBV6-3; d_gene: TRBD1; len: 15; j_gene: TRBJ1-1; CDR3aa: CASRSRQGVNTEAFF
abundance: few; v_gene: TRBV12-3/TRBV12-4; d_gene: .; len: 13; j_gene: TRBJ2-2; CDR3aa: CASSLWPHGELFF
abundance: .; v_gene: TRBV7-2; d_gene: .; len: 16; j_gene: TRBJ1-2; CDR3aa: CASSDHPPGTEYGYTF
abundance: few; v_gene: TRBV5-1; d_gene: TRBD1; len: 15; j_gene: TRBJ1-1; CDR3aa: CASSWAQGAGTEAFF
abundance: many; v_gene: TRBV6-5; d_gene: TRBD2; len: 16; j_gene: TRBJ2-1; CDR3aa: CASSSLRRGVYNEQFF
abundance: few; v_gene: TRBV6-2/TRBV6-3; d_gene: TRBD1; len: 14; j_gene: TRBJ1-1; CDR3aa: CASRIQGAGTEAFF
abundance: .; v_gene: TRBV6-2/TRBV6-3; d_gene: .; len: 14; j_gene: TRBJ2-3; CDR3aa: CASSYAGNTDTQYF
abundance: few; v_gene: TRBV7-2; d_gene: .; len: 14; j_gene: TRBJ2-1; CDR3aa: CASSLVGEDNEQFF
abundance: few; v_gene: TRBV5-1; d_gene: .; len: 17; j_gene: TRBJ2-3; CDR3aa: CASSIRGGPVSTDTQYF
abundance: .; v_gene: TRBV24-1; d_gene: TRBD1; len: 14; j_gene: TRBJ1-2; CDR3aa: CATSDIDRDYGYTF
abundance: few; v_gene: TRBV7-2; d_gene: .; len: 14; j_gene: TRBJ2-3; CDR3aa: CASSLAPHTDTQYF